This T cell receptor (beta chain) derives from a study of cytomegalovirus exposure and HLA in healthy donors. V lost 2 bases, J lost 7 bases, and 6 bases stayed unmatched. Germline V gene lookup returns CDR1 SGHDT and CDR2 YYEEEE. The CDR3 is 13 amino acids. PCR employed 60 Vbeta and 13 Jbeta primers. Data came from immunoSEQ multiplex PCR; TCRdb stores just in-frame clones and leaves some out. Here the sample spans over 100,000 clones, over 60% being singletons. The chain employs TRBV5-6 and TRBJ2-7; 7 positions match TRBD1. The sequencing sample was made of PBMCs. This clonotype was sampled from a woman between 25 and 40 years old in good health and CMV-seronegative. The CDR3 spells CASSLTGAWEQYF. CDR3 in DNA: TGTGCCAGCAGCTTAACAGGGGCGTGGGAGCAGTACTTC.